The 14 T cell receptor beta chains below come from one sample, sequenced in a study of T cell responses to AZD1222 COVID-19 vaccine. Clones were sequenced by immunoSEQ multiplex PCR, and TCRdb holds only the in-frame ones, with some missing. The repertoire holds 95,000 to 110,000 clones, with 80% to 95% as singletons. The sequences come from peripheral blood, collected 28 days after the second AZD1222 dose. These receptors originate from an adult who received the AZD1222 COVID-19 vaccine.

The gene calls are TRBV6-2 or TRBV6-3 and TRBJ1-1; D is unresolved. Germline V gives CDR1 MNHEY, CDR2 SVGEGT. This CDR3 is 13 amino acids long. V was trimmed by 0 bases and J by 5 bases, leaving 7 bases between them. The CDR3 bases are TGTGCCAGCAGTTACTCTAGGGTAACTGAAGCTTTCTTT. Protein: CASSYSRVTEAFF.

CDR3 DNA: TGCAGTGCTAGTCGGCCCCGGGACAGGGTATACGTCGATCAGCCCCAGCATTTT. This sequence encodes CSASRPRDRVYVDQPQHF. This rearrangement joins TRBV20-1 to TRBJ1-5; 9 positions agree with TRBD1. Losses at the gene ends were 3 bases for V and 5 bases for J; bases not matched to a gene: 17. CDR3 length: 18 residues. Germline V gives CDR1 DFQATT, CDR2 SNEGSKA (reference sequence).

This chain joins TRBV7-3 and TRBJ2-2; 10 bases align to TRBD1. Germline assignment: CDR1 SGHTA and CDR2 FQGTGA. CDR3 length: 16 residues. Losses at the gene ends were 5 bases for V and 2 bases for J; bases not matched to a gene: 5. Here the CDR3 reads CASSTRTGGNTGELFF. The DNA for the CDR3 is TGTGCCAGCAGCACTCGGACAGGGGGTAACACCGGGGAGCTGTTTTTT.

This chain uses TRBV19 with TRBJ1-2, with no clear D. V was trimmed by 6 bases and J by 1 base, leaving 6 bases between them. Germline CDR1 reads LNHDA; CDR2 reads SQIVND (reference sequence). The CDR3 sequence is 12 residues long. The CDR3 region is CASRQVNYGYTF. The CDR3, as DNA: TGTGCCAGTAGGCAGGTTAACTATGGCTACACCTTC.

This chain connects TRBV27 to TRBJ2-7, with D possibly being TRBD1 (7 bases). The CDR3 spans 14 residues. V was shortened by 3 bases and J by 1 base, with 10 bases between the two germline ends. Germline CDR1 MNHEY, CDR2 SMNVEV (reference sequence). CDR3 nucleotides: TGTGCCAGCAGTTTGGGGGGACAGTCCTACGAGCAGTACTTC. Protein: CASSLGGQSYEQYF.

The V gene is TRBV30, the J gene TRBJ2-1; TRBD2 aligns across 7 bases. The junction had 14 bases not matched to a gene; V was cut back by 3 bases and J by 6 bases. The germline CDR1 and CDR2 sequences are GTSNPN and SVGIG (reference sequence). The CDR3 is 16 residues long. CDR3 nucleotides: TGTGCCTGGAGGGGACGGACTAGTGGTTTGGTCAATGAGCAGTTCTTC. Amino acids: CAWRGRTSGLVNEQFF.

The sample holds one count of this clone. V gene TRBV4-3 combines with J gene TRBJ1-5; TRBD1 agrees at 7 bases. Unmatched junction bases numbered 14, after V lost 4 bases and J lost 2 bases. This CDR3 spans 18 amino acids. In germline, CDR1 is LGHNA, CDR2 YSLEER. CDR3 protein: CASSRYYVTGSGNQPQHF. CDR3 nucleotides: TGCGCCAGCAGCCGTTATTATGTGACAGGGAGTGGCAATCAGCCCCAGCATTTT.

The chain employs TRBV18 and TRBJ2-7, with a weak D call TRBD1 (6 bases). The CDR3 loop spans 12 amino acids. The V and J ends lost 3 bases and 5 bases respectively, with 8 bases between them. Germline values: CDR1 KGHSH, CDR2 LQKENI. The CDR3 nucleotides are TGTGCCAGCTCACCCGGACAGAACGAGCAGTACTTC. Translation: CASSPGQNEQYF. Looking up the rest from reference TRBV18 and TRBJ2-7 gives the full variable domain: NAGVMQNPRHLVRRRGQEARLRCSPMKGHSHVYWYRQLPEEGLKFMVYLQKENIIDESGMPKERFSAEFPKEGPSILRIQQVVRGDSAAYFCASSPGQNEQYFGPGTRLTVT.

The table lists this clone with a few counts. The chain has TRBV24-1 and TRBJ2-1, with D unclear. CDR3 length: 14 residues. The V and J ends lost 1 base and 8 bases respectively, with 11 bases between them. The germline V gene has CDR1 KGHDR and CDR2 SFDVKD. The CDR3 spells CATSDFSGHDEQFF. DNA of the CDR3: TGTGCCACCAGTGATTTTTCCGGCCACGATGAGCAGTTCTTC.

The chain uses TRBV6-5 and TRBJ1-1; tentatively, D is TRBD1 (5 bases). Germline CDR1 and CDR2: MNHEY and SVGAGI. This CDR3 has 14 amino acids. V was cut by 2 bases and J by 7 bases, with 14 bases left in between. For the CDR3, the DNA is TGTGCCAGCAGTTACCCCGGCCAGAGGGGTGAAGCTTTCTTT. It codes for CASSYPGQRGEAFF.

This chain links TRBV10-3 with TRBJ2-3; 11 nucleotides line up with TRBD2. This CDR3 is 16 amino acids long. Germline V gene lookup returns CDR1 ENHRY and CDR2 SYGVKD. The ends lost 6 bases at V and 3 bases at J; junction bases unmatched: 8. The CDR3: CAIRPELAGVTDTQYF. The DNA of the CDR3 is TGTGCCATCAGACCCGAACTAGCGGGAGTGACAGATACGCAGTATTTT.

This chain uses TRBV5-1 with TRBJ2-1; D remains unclear. V gave up 3 bases and J gave up 4 bases, with 14 bases separating them. CDR1 and CDR2 (germline): SGHRS, YFSETQ. The CDR3 is made up of 15 amino acids. CDR3 bases: TGCGCCAGCAGCTCCGAAGGGTTAGGGTACAATGAGCAGTTCTTC. This gives the protein CASSSEGLGYNEQFF.

V usage is TRBV5-4 and J usage is TRBJ2-3; 7 bases match TRBD2. The germline gives CDR1 SGHNT, CDR2 YYREEE (reference sequence). Unmatched junction bases numbered 7, after V lost 1 base and J lost 2 bases. The CDR3 runs 16 residues. The CDR3, as DNA: TGTGCCAGCAGCTTGTCCAGCGGGATAACCACAGATACGCAGTATTTT. Translated, it gives CASSLSSGITTDTQYF.

The genes are TRBV30 and TRBJ2-7, with 8 bases lining up with TRBD1. This CDR3 has 13 amino acids. Germline CDR1 GTSNPN, CDR2 SVGIG (reference sequence). V was pared by 5 bases and J by 6 bases, with 9 bases of the junction left unmatched. CDR3 in DNA: TGTGCCTGGGGGACAGGCGGTCGCTCCGAGCAGTACTTC. Amino acid sequence: CAWGTGGRSEQYF.